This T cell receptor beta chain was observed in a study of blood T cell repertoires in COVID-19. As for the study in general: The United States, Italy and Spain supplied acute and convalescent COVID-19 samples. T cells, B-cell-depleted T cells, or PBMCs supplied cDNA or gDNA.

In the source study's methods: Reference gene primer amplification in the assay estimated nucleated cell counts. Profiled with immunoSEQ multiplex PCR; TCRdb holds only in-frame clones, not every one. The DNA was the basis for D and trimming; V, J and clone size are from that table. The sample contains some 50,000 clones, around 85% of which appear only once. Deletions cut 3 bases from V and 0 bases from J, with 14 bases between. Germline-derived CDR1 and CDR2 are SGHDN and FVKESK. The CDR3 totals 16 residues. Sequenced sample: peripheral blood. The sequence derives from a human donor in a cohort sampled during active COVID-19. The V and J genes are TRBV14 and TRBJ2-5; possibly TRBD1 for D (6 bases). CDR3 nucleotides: TGTGCCAGCAGCCACCCCGGGACACCGTACCAAGAGACCCAGTACTTC. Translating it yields CASSHPGTPYQETQYF.